This TCR beta chain emerged from a study of blood T cell repertoires in COVID-19. Study-wide background: Sites across the United States, Italy and Spain contributed samples from acute and convalescent COVID-19. T cells, B-cell-depleted T cells, or PBMCs supplied cDNA or gDNA.

Original handling: Amplification from reference gene primers served as the basis for estimated nucleated cell counts. Assay used: immunoSEQ multiplex PCR; TCRdb lists only in-frame clones, some missing. The V and J calls and the clone size are those of that table, but D and trimming were determined from the DNA. Among around 170,000 clones listed, around four fifths were seen once. Points on this clone: One end of the junction fails to match germline, which may point to a read error.

Germline V gene sequence: CDR1 SGHTA, CDR2 FQGNSA. There are 9 residues in the CDR3. This sequence was found in a man between 65 and 85 years old who had recovered from COVID-19. The sample consisted of peripheral blood. This chain uses TRBV7-2 with TRBJ1-6; D possibly corresponds to TRBD1 (5 bases). This CDR3 is CASSRQTCF. The CDR3 DNA sequence: TGTGCCAGCAGCCGACAGACCTGCTTT. Based on the CDR3 plus reference TRBV7-2 and TRBJ1-6, the full variable domain is GAGVSQSPSNKVTEKGKDVELRCDPISGHTALYWYRQSLGQGLEFLIYFQGNSAPDKSGLPSDRFSAERTGGSVSTLTIQRTQQEDSAVYLCASSRQTCFGNGTRLTVT.